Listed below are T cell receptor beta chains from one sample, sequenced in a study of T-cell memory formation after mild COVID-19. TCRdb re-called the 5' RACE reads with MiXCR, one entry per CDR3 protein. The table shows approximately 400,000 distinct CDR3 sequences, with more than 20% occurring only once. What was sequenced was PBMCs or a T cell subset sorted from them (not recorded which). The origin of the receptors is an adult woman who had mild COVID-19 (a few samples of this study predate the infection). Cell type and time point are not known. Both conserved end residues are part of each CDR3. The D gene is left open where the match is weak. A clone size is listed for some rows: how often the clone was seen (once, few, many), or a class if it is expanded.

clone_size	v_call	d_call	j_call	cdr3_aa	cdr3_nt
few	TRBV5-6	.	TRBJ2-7	CASSLVDSTYEQYF	TGTGCCAGCAGCTTGGTGGACAGTACCTACGAGCAGTACTTC
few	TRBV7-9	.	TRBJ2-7	CASSLGGGYDEQYF	TGTGCCAGCAGCTTAGGTGGCGGCTACGACGAGCAGTACTTC
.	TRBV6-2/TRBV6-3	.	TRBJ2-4	CASAAMLNKNIQYF	TGTGCCAGCGCAGCTATGTTGAACAAAAACATTCAGTACTTC
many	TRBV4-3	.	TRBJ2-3	CASSQDLQGWTDTQYF	TGCGCCAGCAGCCAAGATTTGCAGGGTTGGACAGATACGCAGTATTTT
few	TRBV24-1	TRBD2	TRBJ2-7	CATSEKTSGTYEQYF	TGTGCCACCAGTGAGAAGACTAGCGGGACCTACGAGCAGTACTTC
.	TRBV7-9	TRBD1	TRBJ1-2	CASSLSTGSEGYTF	TGTGCCAGCAGCTTATCGACAGGGTCGGAAGGCTACACCTTC
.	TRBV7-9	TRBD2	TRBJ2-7	CASSLRGLAERDYEQYF	TGTGCCAGCAGCTTAAGAGGACTAGCGGAGAGAGATTACGAGCAGTACTTC
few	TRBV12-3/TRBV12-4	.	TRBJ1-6	CASNLGRQNSPLHF	TGTGCCAGCAACCTCGGACGGCAGAATTCACCCCTCCACTTT
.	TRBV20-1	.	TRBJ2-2	CSARRRLNTGELFF	TGCAGTGCTAGACGCAGATTGAACACCGGGGAGCTGTTTTTT
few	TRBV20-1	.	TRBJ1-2	CSAIPQDYGYTF	TGCAGTGCTATCCCACAGGACTATGGCTACACCTTC
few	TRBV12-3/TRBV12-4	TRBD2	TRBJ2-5	CASKTSGGPSGTQYF	TGTGCCAGTAAAACCAGCGGGGGTCCCTCCGGGACCCAGTACTTC
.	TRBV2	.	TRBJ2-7	CASLRTYEQYF	TGTGCCAGTCTTCGGACCTACGAGCAGTACTTC
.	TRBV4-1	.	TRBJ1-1	CASSQDQGPNTEAFF	TGCGCCAGCAGCCAAGATCAAGGGCCGAACACTGAAGCTTTCTTT
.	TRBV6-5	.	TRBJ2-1	CASSYRQTSYNEQFF	TGTGCCAGCAGTTACCGCCAGACCTCCTACAATGAGCAGTTCTTC
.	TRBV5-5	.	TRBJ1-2	CASSPGDLSSGGYTF	TGTGCCAGCAGCCCGGGGGATCTCTCGAGTGGTGGCTACACCTTC
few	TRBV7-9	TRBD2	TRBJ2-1	CASSFLEWGGSSANEQFF	TGTGCCAGCAGCTTTCTCGAATGGGGCGGGAGTTCAGCAAATGAGCAGTTCTTC
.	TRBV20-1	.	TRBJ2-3	CSARTASTDTQYF	TGCAGTGCTAGGACAGCAAGCACAGATACGCAGTATTTT
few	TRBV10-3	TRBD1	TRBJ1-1	CAIRGQGRNTEAFF	TGTGCCATCAGGGGACAGGGAAGGAACACTGAAGCTTTCTTT
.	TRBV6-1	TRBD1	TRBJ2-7	CASSGTGAAYEQYF	TGTGCCAGCAGTGGGACAGGCGCAGCCTACGAGCAGTACTTC
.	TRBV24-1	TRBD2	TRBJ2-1	CATTSGTYNEQFF	TGTGCCACGACTAGCGGTACGTACAATGAGCAGTTCTTC
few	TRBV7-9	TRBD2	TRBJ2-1	CASRPVTSGAYNEQFF	TGTGCCAGCAGACCAGTCACTAGCGGGGCCTACAATGAGCAGTTCTTC
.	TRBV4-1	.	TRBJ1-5	CASSQGQGPGDQPQHF	TGCGCCAGCAGCCAAGGCCAGGGGCCGGGGGATCAGCCCCAGCATTTT
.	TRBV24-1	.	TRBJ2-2	CATSDPPRLNTGELFF	TGTGCCACCAGTGATCCCCCTAGACTGAACACCGGGGAGCTGTTTTTT
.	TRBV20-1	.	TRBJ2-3	CSVVGADTQYF	TGCAGTGTAGTGGGGGCAGATACGCAGTATTTT
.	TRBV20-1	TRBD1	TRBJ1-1	CSASNQGVTEAFF	TGCAGTGCTAGCAACCAGGGGGTCACTGAAGCTTTCTTT
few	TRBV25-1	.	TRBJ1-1	CASSELGTEAFF	TGTGCCAGCAGTGAATTGGGGACTGAAGCTTTCTTT
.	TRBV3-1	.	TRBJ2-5	CASELTGSQETQYF	TGTGCCAGCGAACTTACAGGGAGCCAAGAGACCCAGTACTTC
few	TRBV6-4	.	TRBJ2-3	CASSRGGAADTQYF	TGTGCCAGCAGCAGGGGGGGGGCCGCAGATACGCAGTATTTT
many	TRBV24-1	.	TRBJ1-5	CATSDFAGNQPQHF	TGTGCCACCAGTGATTTCGCTGGCAATCAGCCCCAGCATTTT
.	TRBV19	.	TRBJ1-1	CASSIAGQSGQAFF	TGTGCCAGTAGTATTGCTGGACAGTCGGGTCAAGCTTTCTTT
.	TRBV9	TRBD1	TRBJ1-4	CASSFAGGATSNEKLFF	TGTGCCAGCAGCTTCGCAGGGGGGGCGACTTCTAATGAAAAACTGTTTTTT
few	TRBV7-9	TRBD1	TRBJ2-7	CASSGQVHEQYF	TGTGCCAGCAGTGGACAGGTCCACGAGCAGTACTTC
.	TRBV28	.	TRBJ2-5	CASSLVPFRTQYF	TGTGCCAGCAGTTTGGTACCCTTCCGGACCCAGTACTTC
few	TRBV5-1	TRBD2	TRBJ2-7	CASSLASGRYEQYF	TGCGCCAGCAGCTTGGCTAGCGGGAGGTACGAGCAGTACTTC
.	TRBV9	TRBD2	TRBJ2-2	CASSVSLAGGQPNTGELFF	TGTGCCAGCAGCGTAAGCCTAGCGGGGGGACAGCCGAACACCGGGGAGCTGTTTTTT
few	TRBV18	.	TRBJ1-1	CASSPLGALNTEAFF	TGTGCCAGCTCACCACTGGGGGCGTTGAACACTGAAGCTTTCTTT
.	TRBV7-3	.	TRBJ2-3	CASSPLTSTDTQYF	TGTGCCAGCAGCCCCCTGACAAGCACAGATACGCAGTATTTT
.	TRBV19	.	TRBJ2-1	CASSIGVGIGNEQFF	TGTGCCAGTAGTATAGGTGTCGGAATTGGCAATGAGCAGTTCTTC
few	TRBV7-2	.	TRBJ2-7	CASSFLGRVGEQYF	TGTGCCAGCAGCTTTCTCGGGAGAGTAGGAGAGCAGTACTTC
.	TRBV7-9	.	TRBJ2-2	CASSLWTDTGELFF	TGTGCCAGCAGCTTATGGACAGACACCGGGGAGCTGTTTTTT
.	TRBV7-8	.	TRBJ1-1	CASSVMGPAWDTEAFF	TGTGCCAGCAGCGTGATGGGCCCAGCTTGGGACACTGAAGCTTTCTTT
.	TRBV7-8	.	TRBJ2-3	CASRIAQRAGNTDTQYF	TGTGCCAGCAGAATTGCCCAGAGGGCGGGGAACACAGATACGCAGTATTTT
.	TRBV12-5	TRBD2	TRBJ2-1	CASGFPAGGYNEQFF	TGTGCTAGTGGGTTCCCGGCGGGAGGTTACAATGAGCAGTTCTTC
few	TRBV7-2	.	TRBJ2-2	CASSWRAAGTGELFF	TGTGCCAGCAGCTGGCGGGCCGCTGGCACCGGGGAGCTGTTTTTT
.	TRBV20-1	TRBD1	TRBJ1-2	CSARDRGRGVSNYGYTF	TGCAGTGCTAGAGATCGGGGCAGGGGGGTTTCTAACTATGGCTACACCTTC
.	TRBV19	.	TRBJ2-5	CASSIGGTDQETQYF	TGTGCCAGTAGTATCGGAGGGACAGACCAAGAGACCCAGTACTTC
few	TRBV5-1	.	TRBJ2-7	CASSPGVQSYEQYF	TGCGCCAGCAGCCCTGGCGTCCAATCCTACGAGCAGTACTTC
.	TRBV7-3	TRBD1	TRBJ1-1	CASSLAGTGPNTEAFF	TGTGCCAGCAGCTTGGCCGGGACAGGGCCGAACACTGAAGCTTTCTTT
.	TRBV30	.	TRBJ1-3	CAWNHGQLGNTIYF	TGTGCCTGGAATCATGGACAGCTTGGAAACACCATATATTTT
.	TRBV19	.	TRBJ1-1	CASSIAGRVNTEAFF	TGTGCCAGTAGTATCGCGGGAAGGGTGAACACTGAAGCTTTCTTT
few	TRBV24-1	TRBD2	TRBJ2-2	CATGLAETNTGELFF	TGTGCCACCGGACTAGCGGAGACGAACACCGGGGAGCTGTTTTTT
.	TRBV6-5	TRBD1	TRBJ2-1	CASTPDRGSYNEQFF	TGTGCCAGCACCCCGGACAGGGGCTCCTACAATGAGCAGTTCTTC
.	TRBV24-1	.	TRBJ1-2	CATSDPGPENYGYTF	TGTGCCACCAGTGACCCCGGCCCGGAGAACTATGGCTACACCTTC
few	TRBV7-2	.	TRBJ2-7	CASSLGPLGEQYF	TGTGCCAGCAGCCTGGGGCCCCTTGGGGAGCAGTACTTC